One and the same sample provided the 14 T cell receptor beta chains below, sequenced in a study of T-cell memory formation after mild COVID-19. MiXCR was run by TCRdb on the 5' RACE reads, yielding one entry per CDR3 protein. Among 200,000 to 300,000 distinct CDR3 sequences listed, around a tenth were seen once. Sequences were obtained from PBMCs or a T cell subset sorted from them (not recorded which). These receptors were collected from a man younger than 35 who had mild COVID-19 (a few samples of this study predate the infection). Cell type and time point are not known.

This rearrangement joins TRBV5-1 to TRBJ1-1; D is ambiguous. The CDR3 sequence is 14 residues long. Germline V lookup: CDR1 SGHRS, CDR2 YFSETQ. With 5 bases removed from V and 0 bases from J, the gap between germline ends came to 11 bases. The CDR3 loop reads CASRRPGMNTEAFF. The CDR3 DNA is TGCGCCAGCAGGCGTCCCGGAATGAACACTGAAGCTTTCTTT.

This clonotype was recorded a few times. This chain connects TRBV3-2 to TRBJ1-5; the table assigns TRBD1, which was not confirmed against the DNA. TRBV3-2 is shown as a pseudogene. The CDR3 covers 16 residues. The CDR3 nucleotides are TGTGCCAGCAGCGAGCCTAAAGGGGTCGGCAATCAGCCCCAGCATTTT. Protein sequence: CASSEPKGVGNQPQHF.

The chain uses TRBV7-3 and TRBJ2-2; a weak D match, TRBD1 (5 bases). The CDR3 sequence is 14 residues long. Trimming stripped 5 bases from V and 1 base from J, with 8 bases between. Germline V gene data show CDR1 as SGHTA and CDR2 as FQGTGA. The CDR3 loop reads CASSTTENTGELFF. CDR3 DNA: TGTGCCAGCAGCACGACAGAGAACACCGGGGAGCTGTTTTTT.

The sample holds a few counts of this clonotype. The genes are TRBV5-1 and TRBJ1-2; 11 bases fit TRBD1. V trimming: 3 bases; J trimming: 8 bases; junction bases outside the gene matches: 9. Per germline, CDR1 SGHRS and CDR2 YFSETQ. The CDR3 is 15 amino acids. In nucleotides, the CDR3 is TGCGCCAGCAGCTCTCGGACAGGGGGCTTTTCGGGCTACACCTTC. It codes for CASSSRTGGFSGYTF.

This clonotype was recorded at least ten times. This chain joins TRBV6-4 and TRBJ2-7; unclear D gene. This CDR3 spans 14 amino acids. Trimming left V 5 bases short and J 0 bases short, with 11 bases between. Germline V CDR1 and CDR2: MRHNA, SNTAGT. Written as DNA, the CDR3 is TGTGCCAGCAGTCCAGCTCCCTTCTCCTACGAGCAGTACTTC. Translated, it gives CASSPAPFSYEQYF.

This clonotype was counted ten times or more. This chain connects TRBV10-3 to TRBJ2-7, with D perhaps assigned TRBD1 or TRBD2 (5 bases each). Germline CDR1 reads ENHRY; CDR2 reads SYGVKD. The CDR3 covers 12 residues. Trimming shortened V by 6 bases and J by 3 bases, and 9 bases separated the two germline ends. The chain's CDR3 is CAISRDGYEQYF. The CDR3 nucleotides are TGTGCCATCAGCCGGGACGGCTACGAGCAGTACTTC.

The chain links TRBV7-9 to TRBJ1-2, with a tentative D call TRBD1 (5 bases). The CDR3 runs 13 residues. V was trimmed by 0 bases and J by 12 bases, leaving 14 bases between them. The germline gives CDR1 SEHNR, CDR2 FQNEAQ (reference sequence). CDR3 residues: CASSLAGGREDTF. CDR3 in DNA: TGTGCCAGCAGCTTAGCCGGGGGACGGGAGGACACCTTC.

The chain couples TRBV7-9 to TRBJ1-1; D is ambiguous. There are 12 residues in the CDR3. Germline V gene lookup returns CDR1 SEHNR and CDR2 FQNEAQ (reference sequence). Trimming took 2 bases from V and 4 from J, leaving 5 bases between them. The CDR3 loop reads CASSLYSTEAFF. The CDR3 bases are TGTGCCAGCAGCTTATACTCCACTGAAGCTTTCTTT.

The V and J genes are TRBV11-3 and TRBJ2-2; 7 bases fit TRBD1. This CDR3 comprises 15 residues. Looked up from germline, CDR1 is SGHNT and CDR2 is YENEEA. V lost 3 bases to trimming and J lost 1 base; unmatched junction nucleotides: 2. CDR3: CASSFRTGNTGELFF. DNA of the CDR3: TGTGCCAGCAGCTTTAGGACAGGGAACACCGGGGAGCTGTTTTTT.

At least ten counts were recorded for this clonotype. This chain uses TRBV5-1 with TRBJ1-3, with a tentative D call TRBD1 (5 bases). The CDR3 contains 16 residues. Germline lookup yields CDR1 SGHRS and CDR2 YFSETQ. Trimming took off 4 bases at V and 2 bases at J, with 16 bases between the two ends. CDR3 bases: TGCGCCAGCAGCGTGGACCCCGGGACCCCTGGAAACACCATATATTTT. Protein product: CASSVDPGTPGNTIYF.

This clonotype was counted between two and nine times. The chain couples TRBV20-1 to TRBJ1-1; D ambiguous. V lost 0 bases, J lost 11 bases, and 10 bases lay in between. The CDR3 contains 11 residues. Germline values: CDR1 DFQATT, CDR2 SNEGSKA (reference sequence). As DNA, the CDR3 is TGCAGTGCTAGAGATCTGAGCGCGGCTTTCTTT. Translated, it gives CSARDLSAAFF.

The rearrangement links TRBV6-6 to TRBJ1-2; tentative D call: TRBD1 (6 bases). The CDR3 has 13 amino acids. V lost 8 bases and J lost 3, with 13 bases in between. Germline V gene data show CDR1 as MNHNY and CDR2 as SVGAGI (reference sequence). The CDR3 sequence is CASEAGADYGYTF. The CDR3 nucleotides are TGTGCCAGCGAGGCAGGGGCGGACTATGGCTACACCTTC.

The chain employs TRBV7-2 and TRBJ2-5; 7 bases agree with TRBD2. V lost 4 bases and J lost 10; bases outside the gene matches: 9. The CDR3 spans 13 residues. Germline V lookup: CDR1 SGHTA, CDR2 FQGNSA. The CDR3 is CASSSAGVGGQYF. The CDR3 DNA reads TGTGCCAGCAGCTCGGCGGGGGTGGGTGGCCAGTACTTC.

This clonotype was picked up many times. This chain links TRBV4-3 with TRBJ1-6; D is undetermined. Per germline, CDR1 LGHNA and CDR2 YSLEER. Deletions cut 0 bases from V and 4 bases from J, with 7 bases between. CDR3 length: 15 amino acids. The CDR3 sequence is CASSQEGQYNSPLHF. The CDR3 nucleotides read TGCGCCAGCAGCCAAGAGGGCCAGTATAATTCACCCCTCCACTTT.